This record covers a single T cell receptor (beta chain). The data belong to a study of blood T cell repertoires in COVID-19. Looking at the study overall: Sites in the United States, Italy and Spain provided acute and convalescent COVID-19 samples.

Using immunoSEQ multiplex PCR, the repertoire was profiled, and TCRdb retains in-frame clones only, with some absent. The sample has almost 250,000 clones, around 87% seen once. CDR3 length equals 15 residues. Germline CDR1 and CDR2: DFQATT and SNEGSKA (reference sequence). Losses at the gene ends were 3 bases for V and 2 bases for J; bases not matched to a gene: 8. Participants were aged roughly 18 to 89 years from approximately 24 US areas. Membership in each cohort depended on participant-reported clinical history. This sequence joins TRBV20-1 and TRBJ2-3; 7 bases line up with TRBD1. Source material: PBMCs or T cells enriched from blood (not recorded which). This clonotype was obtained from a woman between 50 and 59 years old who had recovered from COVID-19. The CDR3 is CSASEEGAYTDTQYF. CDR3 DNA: TGCAGTGCTAGTGAAGAGGGGGCATACACAGATACGCAGTATTTT.